This record covers a single T cell receptor beta chain. The source of the sample is a study of blood T cell repertoires in COVID-19. The overall study: There were acute and convalescent COVID-19 samples, and they came from the United States, Italy and Spain.

Here immunoSEQ multiplex PCR was the method, and the copy in TCRdb shows in-frame clones only, minus some. Of 250,000 or so clones listed, around 84% are singletons. Deletions cut 1 base from V and 7 bases from J, with 8 bases between. The CDR3 loop spans 12 amino acids. Looked up from germline, CDR1 is SGHVT and CDR2 is SQSDAQ. The sequence came from a woman in her forties who had recovered from COVID-19. This chain joins TRBV7-4 and TRBJ2-7; maybe TRBD1 (5 bases). The sample comprised peripheral blood. In nucleotides, the CDR3 is TGTGCCAGCAGCTTAGTGGCAGGGGAGCAGTACTTC. Protein product: CASSLVAGEQYF.